This record concerns one TCR beta chain sequence. This entry is derived from a study of T cell changes during pregnancy in multiple sclerosis. This CDR3 contains 15 residues. Germline values: CDR1 MGHRA, CDR2 YSYEKL. Losses at the gene ends were 3 bases for V and 11 bases for J; bases not matched to a gene: 6. Assay: immunoSEQ multiplex PCR; the TCRdb copy retains only in-frame clones and omits some. The sample yields some 51,000 clones, 94% seen once. The starting material was CD4+ T cells from peripheral blood mononuclear cells, obtained in the first trimester of pregnancy. The chain uses TRBV4-1 and TRBJ2-1; TRBD2 matches at 14 bases. The source is a female donor with multiple sclerosis, enrolled in a pregnancy study. The chain's CDR3 is CASSHPGTSGGQQFF. CDR3 DNA sequence: TGCGCCAGCAGCCATCCCGGGACTAGCGGGGGACAGCAGTTCTTC.